This T cell receptor (beta chain) was retrieved from a study of cytomegalovirus exposure and HLA in healthy donors. A note on this clone: Its antigen is undetermined.

The germline V gene encodes CDR1 SGHRS and CDR2 YFSETQ. The length of the CDR3 is 16 residues. Trimming cost V 3 bases and J 1 base, with 13 bases left between them. Overall study results and limits: Reports described diagnosis of cytomegalovirus status by the classifier as highly specific and sensitive.

Sequencing was performed with immunoSEQ multiplex PCR; in TCRdb, only in-frame clones are kept and a portion is missing. The repertoire has about 180,000 clones, approximately 81% of them found once; the top ten carry roughly 15%. The sequence was collected from a man between 18 and 35 years old in good health and CMV-seropositive. The sequenced material came from PBMCs. The chain uses TRBV5-1 and TRBJ2-2; D perhaps matches TRBD2 (5 bases). CDR3 in amino acids: CASSYGVSGNTGELFF. The CDR3 region has the DNA TGCGCCAGCAGCTATGGGGTGAGCGGGAACACCGGGGAGCTGTTTTTT.